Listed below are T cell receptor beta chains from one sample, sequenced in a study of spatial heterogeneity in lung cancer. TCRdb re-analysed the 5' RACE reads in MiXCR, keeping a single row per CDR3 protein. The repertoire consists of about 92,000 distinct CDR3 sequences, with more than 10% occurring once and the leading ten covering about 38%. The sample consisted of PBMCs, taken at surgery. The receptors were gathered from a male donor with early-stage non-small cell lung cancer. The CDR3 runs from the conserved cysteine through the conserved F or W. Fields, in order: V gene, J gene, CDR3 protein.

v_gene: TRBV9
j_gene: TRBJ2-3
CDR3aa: CASSVGGSDTQYF

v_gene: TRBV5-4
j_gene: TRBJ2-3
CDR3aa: CASSLAGRTDTQYF

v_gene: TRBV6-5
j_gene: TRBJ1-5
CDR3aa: CASSQSGGQPQHF

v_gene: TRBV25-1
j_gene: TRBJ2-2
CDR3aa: CASRRTSSNGELFF

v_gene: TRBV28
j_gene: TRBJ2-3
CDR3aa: CASTASDTDTQYF

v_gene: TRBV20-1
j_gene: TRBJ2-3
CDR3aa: CSASDFMIAGEGDTQYF

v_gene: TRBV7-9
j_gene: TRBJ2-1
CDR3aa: CASSLDRASYNEQFF

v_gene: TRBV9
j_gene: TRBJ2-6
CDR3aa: CASSVAASGTGANVLTF

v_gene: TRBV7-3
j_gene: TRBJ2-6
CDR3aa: CASSTGQGRVLTF

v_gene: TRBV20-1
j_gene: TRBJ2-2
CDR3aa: CSAPTSLNTGELFF

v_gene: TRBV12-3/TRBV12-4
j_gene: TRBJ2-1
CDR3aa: CASRFTSGGPGSYNEQFF

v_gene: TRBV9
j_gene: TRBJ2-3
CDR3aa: CASSAQAGGTDTQYF

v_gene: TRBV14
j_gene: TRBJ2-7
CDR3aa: CASGRSRHEQYF

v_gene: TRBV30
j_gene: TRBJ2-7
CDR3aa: CAWSLASGVYEQYF

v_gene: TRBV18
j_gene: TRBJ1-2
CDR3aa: CASSLAETYGYTF

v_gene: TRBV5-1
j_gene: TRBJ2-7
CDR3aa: CASSFGQGDYEQYF

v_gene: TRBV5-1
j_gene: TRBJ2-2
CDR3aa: CASSFQGATGELFF

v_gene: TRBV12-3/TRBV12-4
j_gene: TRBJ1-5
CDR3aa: CASSLRGAGNQPQHF

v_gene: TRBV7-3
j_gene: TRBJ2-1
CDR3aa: CASSLGGIYNEQFF

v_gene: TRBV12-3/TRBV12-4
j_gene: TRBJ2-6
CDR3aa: CASSSGSGANVLTF

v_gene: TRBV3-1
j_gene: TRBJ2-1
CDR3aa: CASSQLNEQFF

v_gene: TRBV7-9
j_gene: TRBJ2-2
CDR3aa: CASSWDRGPTGELFF

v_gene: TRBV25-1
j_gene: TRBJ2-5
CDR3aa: CASSEYGETQYF

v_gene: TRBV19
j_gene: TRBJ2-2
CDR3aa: CASRGTGITGELFF

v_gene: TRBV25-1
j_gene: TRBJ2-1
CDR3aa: CASSNPGGPYNEQFF

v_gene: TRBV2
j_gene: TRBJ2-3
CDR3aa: CASSERGRDTQYF

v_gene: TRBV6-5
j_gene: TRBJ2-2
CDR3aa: CASTTGLAGGTGELFF

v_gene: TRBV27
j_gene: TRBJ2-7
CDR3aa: CASSLSDGTTYEQYF

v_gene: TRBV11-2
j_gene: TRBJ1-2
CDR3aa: CASSPRQGNGYTF

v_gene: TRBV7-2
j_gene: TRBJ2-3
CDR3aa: CASSPRLVTDTQYF

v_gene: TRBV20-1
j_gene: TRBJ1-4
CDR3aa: CSAPRAPRANEKLFF

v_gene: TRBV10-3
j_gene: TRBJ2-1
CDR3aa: CAISELNSVLDEQFF

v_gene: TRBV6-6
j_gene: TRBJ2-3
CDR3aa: CASRPSYSTGPVLIRTPDTQYF

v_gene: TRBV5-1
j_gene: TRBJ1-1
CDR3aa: CASSLVGGLNTEAFF

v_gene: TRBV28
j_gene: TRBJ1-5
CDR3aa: CASSLIADGQPQHF

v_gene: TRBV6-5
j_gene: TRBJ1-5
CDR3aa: CASSSYRTQGQPQHF

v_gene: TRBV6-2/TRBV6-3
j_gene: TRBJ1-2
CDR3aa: CASTNWGSVYTF

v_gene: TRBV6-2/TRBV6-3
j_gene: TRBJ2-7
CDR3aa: CASTHPQYEQYF

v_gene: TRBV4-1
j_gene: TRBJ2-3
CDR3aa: CASSQVVIYTDTQYF

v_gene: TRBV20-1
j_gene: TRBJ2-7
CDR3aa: CSARGPLWAYEQYF

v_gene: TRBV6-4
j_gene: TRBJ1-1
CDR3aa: CASSDRTGEAFF

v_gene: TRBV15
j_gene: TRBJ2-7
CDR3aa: CATSRDLPSSYEQYF

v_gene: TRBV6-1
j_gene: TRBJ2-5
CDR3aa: CASSVTGRPVGTQYF

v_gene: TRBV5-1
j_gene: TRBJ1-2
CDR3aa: CASSFGRDIYGYTF